These 5 T cell receptor beta chains came from one sample sequenced in a study of tumor and adjacent non-tumor tissue in lung cancer. A modified ARM-PCR protocol with three rounds of nested PCR amplified TCRbeta. MiXCR was run by TCRdb on the multiplex PCR reads, yielding one entry per CDR3 protein. The data show around 80,000 distinct CDR3 sequences, more than 80% seen once. RNA was extracted from bulk tissue without any cell sorting. This non-tumor lung sample came from over 3 cm beyond the tumor edge. Sequencing used distant non-tumor lung tissue. The receptors were gathered from a man aged 60-69 years with non-small cell lung cancer.

In regard to this clonotype: A single base separates this from a much larger clone, so it may be a read error. The chain has TRBV6-2 or TRBV6-3 and TRBJ2-2, with 7 bases fitting TRBD2. This CDR3 spans 13 amino acids. The V segment lost 6 bases and the J segment 6 bases; nucleotides outside the gene matches: 4. CDR1 and CDR2 from the germline V gene are MNHEY and SVGEGT. The CDR3 loop is CASRAGNAGELFF. Here the CDR3 DNA reads TGTGCCAGCAGAGCGGGAAATGCCGGGGAGCTGTTTTTT.

J is TRBJ1-5 and V is TRBV6-2 or TRBV6-3; 7 bases are shared with TRBD1. This CDR3 has 16 amino acids. Germline V lookup: CDR1 MNHEY, CDR2 SVGEGT. The CDR3 coding sequence is TGTACCGGCAGGCGACAGGGACAGAGCGGGAATCAGCCCCAGCATTTT. This translates into CTGRRQGQSGNQPQHF.

A note on this clonotype: This may come from a read error, since a much larger clone is one base off. The chain uses TRBV11-2 and TRBJ2-2, with 9 nucleotides matching TRBD2. The CDR3 covers 17 residues. J gave up 4 bases and V 1 base, and 7 bases lay outside the gene matches. Germline V lookup: CDR1 SGHAT, CDR2 FQNNGV. The CDR3 sequence: CASSLGTSALSTGELFF. CDR3 sequence (DNA): TGTGCCAGCAGCTTAGGGACTAGCGCCCTCAGCACCGGGGAGCTGTTTTTT. Combining the CDR3 with reference TRBV11-2 and TRBJ2-2 gives the whole variable domain EAGVAQSPRYKIIEKRQSVAFWCNPISGHATLYWYQQILGQGPKLLIQFQNNGVVDDSQLPKDRFSAERLKGVDSTLKIQPAKLEDSAVYLCASSLGTSALSTGELFFGEGSRLTVL.

As to this clonotype: Sequence at one end of the junction differs from germline and may be a read error. The chain links TRBV4-2 to TRBJ1-1; perhaps TRBD1 as D (5 bases). This CDR3 spans 16 amino acids. The germline V gene has CDR1 LGHNA and CDR2 YNFKEQ. The CDR3 DNA reads as TGTGCCAGCAGTCAAGATGGAACAGGATCGAACACTGAAGCTTTCTTT. Translated: CASSQDGTGSNTEAFF.

With respect to this clonotype: One end of the junction fails to match germline, which may point to a read error. The chain employs TRBV11-2 and TRBJ1-1, with unresolved D. There are 13 residues in the CDR3. CDR1 is SGHAT and CDR2 is FQNNGV in the germline V gene. CDR3 sequence reads: CAISLQGGPEAFF. In DNA, the CDR3 is TGTGCCATCAGCTTGCAAGGAGGTCCTGAAGCTTTCTTT.